Below, 3 T cell receptor beta chains from the same sample are listed, as sequenced in a study of T cell changes during pregnancy in multiple sclerosis. Data came from immunoSEQ multiplex PCR; TCRdb stores just in-frame clones and leaves some out. The sample lists more than 35,000 clones, 92% seen once, with 0.7% to 1% in the top ten. The sequencing here drew on CD4+ T cells from peripheral blood mononuclear cells, taken in the third trimester of pregnancy. These receptors all come from a female donor with multiple sclerosis, enrolled in a pregnancy study.

This clone was recorded only once. The chain joins TRBV5-1 to TRBJ2-2, with a tentative D call TRBD2 (5 bases). Germline V CDR1 and CDR2: SGHRS, YFSETQ. The CDR3 sequence is 14 residues long. Trimming pared 0 bases from V and 6 bases from J, leaving 9 bases between. The CDR3 sequence: CASSLVLEAGELFF. The CDR3 nucleotides are TGCGCCAGCAGCTTGGTCCTGGAGGCCGGGGAGCTGTTTTTT.

CDR3 amino acids: CASSRTGGFPYEQYF. CDR3 in DNA: TGTGCCAGCAGCCGGACAGGGGGCTTCCCCTACGAGCAGTACTTC. This chain joins TRBV5-4 and TRBJ2-7, with 11 positions matching TRBD1. Germline CDR1 is SGHNT and CDR2 is YYREEE (reference sequence). After removal of 4 bases from V and 2 bases from J, the junction contained 5 bases not matched to a gene. The CDR3 is 15 amino acids.

The rearrangement links TRBV5-6 to TRBJ1-2; 7 nucleotides align to TRBD1. The V and J ends lost 1 base and 7 bases, in that order; junction bases with no gene match: 10. The CDR3 loop spans 15 amino acids. Germline CDR1 reads SGHDT; CDR2 reads YYEEEE. CDR3 in amino acids: CASSLPGGQMGGYTF. The CDR3 DNA follows: TGTGCCAGCAGCTTGCCCGGGGGACAGATGGGTGGCTACACCTTC.